The sequence of this TCR beta chain was determined in a study of blood T cell repertoires in COVID-19. Study-wide context: The United States, Italy and Spain provided the acute and convalescent COVID-19 samples.

This CDR3 is 15 amino acids long. Germline lookup yields CDR1 SGHRS and CDR2 YFSETQ. V gave up 2 bases and J gave up 4 bases; unmatched junction bases: 6. As processed by the authors: Amplification of reference gene primers was used by the study to estimate nucleated cell counts. Clones were read by immunoSEQ multiplex PCR, and TCRdb kept only the in-frame ones, dropping some. D and trimming come from the DNA, and the V and J calls and clone size come from that table. The data contain 200,000 to 250,000 clones, around 84% of them singletons. The sample taken for sequencing was peripheral blood. This TCR derives from a man between 50 and 59 years old who had recovered from COVID-19. The chain has TRBV5-1 and TRBJ1-3; 7 nucleotides agree with TRBD1. CDR3 protein: CASSLATGRGNTIYF. CDR3 bases: TGCGCCAGCAGCTTAGCGACAGGGAGGGGAAACACCATATATTTT.